The TCR beta chain under discussion was sequenced for a study of blood T cell repertoires in COVID-19. V was clipped by 7 bases and J by 4 bases; unmatched bases: 5. This CDR3 spans 13 amino acids. Germline V gives CDR1 LNHDA, CDR2 SQIVND (reference sequence). This table comes from immunoSEQ multiplex PCR, and its TCRdb copy is limited to in-frame clones, with some not included. The sample comprises roughly 300,000 clones, more than 80% of which are singletons, and 0.95% to 1.2% rests with the top ten. The receptor's source is a woman in her twenties or thirties who had recovered from COVID-19. Sample: PBMCs or T cells enriched from blood (not recorded which). The chain couples TRBV19 to TRBJ1-2; 8 bases are shared with TRBD1. The CDR3 region is CASIDRGGYGYTF. CDR3 sequence (DNA): TGTGCCAGTATTGACAGGGGCGGCTATGGCTACACCTTC.